This T cell receptor (beta chain) is from a study of radiation and T cells in renal cell carcinoma. On the study more broadly: Nephrectomy followed 15 Gy stereotactic body radiation by 4 weeks.

Germline CDR1 reads LNHDA; CDR2 reads SQIVND (reference sequence). The CDR3 is 17 amino acids. V was pared by 5 bases and J by 0 bases, with 18 bases between. The protocol was immunoSEQ multiplex PCR, while the TCRdb copy is restricted to in-frame clones and leaves out a portion. The data hold over 60,000 clones, with just over 85% observed a single time. Regarding time point: blood 2 weeks post-SBRT. Specified treatment: 15 Gy SBRT to primary tumor, nephrectomy 4 weeks later. After SBRT, blood was collected at 2 and 4 weeks, plus baseline. This renal cell carcinoma was of the clear cell type. With regard to this clone: Its cognate antigen is unknown.

Study results and caveats: From baseline, blood top tumor clonotypes peaked at 2 weeks post-radiation.

The chain combines TRBV19 with TRBJ2-3; D is perhaps TRBD1 or TRBD2 (6 bases each). The source is a woman in her forties or fifties with renal cell carcinoma. The specimen comprised blood, sampled from a patient whose treatment included radiotherapy and nephrectomy. CDR3 sequence reads: CASSALRGGPSTDTQYF. Here the CDR3 DNA reads TGTGCCAGTAGTGCACTCCGAGGGGGGCCGAGCACAGATACGCAGTATTTT.